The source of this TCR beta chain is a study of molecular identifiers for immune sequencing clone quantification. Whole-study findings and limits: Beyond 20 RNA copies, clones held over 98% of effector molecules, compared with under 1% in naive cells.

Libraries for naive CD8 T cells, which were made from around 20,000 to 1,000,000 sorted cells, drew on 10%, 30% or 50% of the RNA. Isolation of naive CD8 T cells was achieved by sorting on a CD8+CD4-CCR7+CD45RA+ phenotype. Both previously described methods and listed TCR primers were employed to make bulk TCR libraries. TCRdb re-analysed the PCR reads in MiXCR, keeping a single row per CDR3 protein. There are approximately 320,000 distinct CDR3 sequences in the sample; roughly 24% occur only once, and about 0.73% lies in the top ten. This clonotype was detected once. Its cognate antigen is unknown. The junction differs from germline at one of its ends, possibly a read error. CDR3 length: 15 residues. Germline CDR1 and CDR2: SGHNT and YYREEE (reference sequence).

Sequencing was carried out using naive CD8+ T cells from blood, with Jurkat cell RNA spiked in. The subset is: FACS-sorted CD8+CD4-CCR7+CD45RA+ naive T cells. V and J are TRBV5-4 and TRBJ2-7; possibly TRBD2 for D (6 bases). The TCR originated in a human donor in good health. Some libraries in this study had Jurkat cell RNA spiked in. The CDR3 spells CTSTHFTGGAYEQYF. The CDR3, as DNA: TGTACCAGCACCCATTTTACCGGGGGTGCCTACGAGCAGTACTTC. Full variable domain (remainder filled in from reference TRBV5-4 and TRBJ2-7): ETGVTQSPTHLIKTRGQQVTLRCSSQSGHNTVSWYQQALGQGPQFIFQYYREEENGRGNFPPRFSGLQFPNYSSELNVNALELDDSALYLCTSTHFTGGAYEQYFGPGTRLTVT.